The T cell receptor beta chain described here comes from a study of control samples from healthy donors and cancer patients. Generated by immunoSEQ multiplex PCR, the TCRdb table keeps only in-frame clones and is missing some. The table shows some 150,000 clones, with less than 95% occurring only once. This CDR3 comprises 15 residues. Germline-derived CDR1 and CDR2 are MNHNY and SVGAGI (reference sequence). With 5 bases removed from V and 1 base from J, the gap between germline ends came to 14 bases. Sequencing was performed on PBMCs. V and J are TRBV6-6 and TRBJ1-1; possible D gene TRBD1, 6 bases. This receptor was obtained from a man in his fifties or sixties with colorectal cancer. CDR3 DNA sequence: TGTGCCAGCAGTAAACAGGGAACTCCGAACACTGAAGCTTTCTTT. Amino acid sequence: CASSKQGTPNTEAFF.